A single TCR beta chain is shown here with its context. Its specificity is unknown. This sample stems from a study of cytomegalovirus exposure and HLA in healthy donors. Whole-study results and caveats: The study listed approximately 170 cytomegalovirus-associated TCR beta chains.

Germline CDR1 is LNHDA and CDR2 is SQIVND (reference sequence). Trimming cost V 3 bases and J 7 bases; bases outside gene matches: 6. The CDR3 loop spans 14 amino acids. The PCR ran on 60 Vbeta and 13 Jbeta primers. TCRdb's copy holds only in-frame clones and misses some; the assay was immunoSEQ multiplex PCR. Among approximately 100,000 clones listed, 50% to 80% were seen once. This chain joins TRBV19 and TRBJ2-7, with 10 bases matching TRBD2. The origin of this receptor is a man aged 60 to 69 in good health and CMV-seronegative. The material sequenced was PBMCs. The CDR3 region is CASSILAGDFEQYF. DNA of the CDR3: TGTGCCAGTAGTATCCTAGCGGGAGACTTTGAGCAGTACTTC.